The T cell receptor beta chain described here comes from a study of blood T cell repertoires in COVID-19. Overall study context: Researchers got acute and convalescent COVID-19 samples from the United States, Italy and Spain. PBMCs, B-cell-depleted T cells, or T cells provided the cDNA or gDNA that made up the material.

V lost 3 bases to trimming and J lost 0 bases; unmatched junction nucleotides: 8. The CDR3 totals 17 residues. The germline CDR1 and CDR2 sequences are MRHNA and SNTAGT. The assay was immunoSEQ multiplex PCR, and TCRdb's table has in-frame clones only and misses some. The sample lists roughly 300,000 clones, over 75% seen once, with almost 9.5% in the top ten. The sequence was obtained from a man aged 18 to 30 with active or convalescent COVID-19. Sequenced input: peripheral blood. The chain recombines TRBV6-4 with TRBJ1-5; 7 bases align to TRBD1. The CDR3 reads CASSDQDRLFSNQPQHF. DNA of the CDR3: TGTGCCAGCAGTGATCAGGACAGGTTGTTTAGCAATCAGCCCCAGCATTTT.